These 19 T cell receptor beta chains came from one sample sequenced in a study of blood T cell repertoires in COVID-19. Assay used: immunoSEQ multiplex PCR; TCRdb lists only in-frame clones, some missing. The data show about 160,000 clones, roughly 90% seen once. Sequencing was performed on peripheral blood. These receptors originate from a man in his 60s with acute or convalescent COVID-19.

The V gene is TRBV19, the J gene TRBJ2-7; TRBD2 matches 11 bases. Germline V lookup: CDR1 LNHDA, CDR2 SQIVND (reference sequence). This CDR3 spans 15 amino acids. V dropped 6 bases and J dropped 0; count of bases not matched to a gene: 4. The CDR3 DNA reads TGTGCCAGTAGCCTAGCGGGGGGCATCTCCTACGAGCAGTACTTC. It codes for CASSLAGGISYEQYF.

CDR3 sequence: CASSLFRQSSGANVLTF. The CDR3 DNA follows: TGTGCCAGCAGTTTATTCCGCCAGTCGTCTGGGGCCAACGTCCTGACTTTC. The chain carries TRBV27 and TRBJ2-6; D is unclear. V dropped 1 base and J dropped 1 base, with 11 bases sitting between them. Germline lookup yields CDR1 MNHEY and CDR2 SMNVEV (reference sequence). The CDR3 runs 17 residues.

The chain couples TRBV6-5 to TRBJ1-1; no definite D call. CDR1 MNHEY and CDR2 SVGAGI come from the germline V gene. The CDR3 has 14 residues. V shed 5 bases and J shed 4 bases, with 14 bases lying between them. In DNA, the CDR3 is TGTGCCAGCAGTCCCTGGGCACTGGGCACTGAAGCTTTCTTT. Translation gives CASSPWALGTEAFF.

This clone turned up a few times. The rearrangement joins TRBV3-1 (or the pseudogene TRBV3-2) to TRBJ2-7, with 9 bases fitting TRBD2. V was pared by 1 base and J by 5 bases, with 9 bases of the junction left unmatched. This CDR3 contains 16 residues. Germline V gene lookup returns CDR1 LGHDT and CDR2 YNNKEL (reference sequence). The CDR3 loop reads CASSQAWAGGRHEQYF. The CDR3 DNA follows: TGTGCCAGCAGCCAAGCATGGGCGGGGGGGCGGCACGAGCAGTACTTC.

This clone is a singleton in its sample. The genes are TRBV6-5 and TRBJ1-1; a possible D gene is TRBD1 (5 bases). This CDR3 region has 15 residues. Germline V gives CDR1 MNHEY, CDR2 SVGAGI. The ends were cut back, 6 bases at V and 1 base at J, with 15 bases in the middle. CDR3: CASSPSGGGNTEAFF. The CDR3 nucleotides read TGTGCCAGCAGCCCCTCGGGGGGAGGGAACACTGAAGCTTTCTTT.

This clone was seen only once. The V call is TRBV7-9, the J call TRBJ1-6, with a tentative D call TRBD1 (6 bases). This CDR3 has 15 amino acids. The germline V gene encodes CDR1 SEHNR and CDR2 FQNEAQ (reference sequence). The V and J ends lost 6 bases and 7 bases respectively, with 16 bases between them. The CDR3 here is CASSLITGFNSPLHF. The CDR3, as DNA: TGTGCCAGCAGTTTAATTACAGGGTTCAATTCACCCCTCCACTTT.

This clone has only one observation. V usage is TRBV5-6 and J usage is TRBJ1-4; tentatively, D is TRBD1 (5 bases). Between the trimmed V and J ends, which lost 0 bases and 8 bases, there was a span of 14 bases. The CDR3 length is 15 residues. Per the germline V gene, CDR1 is SGHDT and CDR2 is YYEEEE. The CDR3 region has the DNA TGTGCCAGCAGCTTGGTGGGCAGGGAAGGCGAAAAACTGTTTTTT. Its protein is CASSLVGREGEKLFF.

In its sample, this clone was seen once. The V call is TRBV7-9, the J call TRBJ1-4; D gene ambiguous. The V and J ends lost 1 base and 6 bases respectively, with 9 bases between them. The CDR3 extends over 14 amino acids. Per the germline V gene, CDR1 is SEHNR and CDR2 is FQNEAQ (reference sequence). The CDR3 nucleotides read TGTGCCAGCAGCTTAGTAATCACTCATGAAAAACTGTTTTTT. Translation gives CASSLVITHEKLFF.

V and J are TRBV19 and TRBJ2-7; 10 bases line up with TRBD1. The CDR3 is 15 amino acids. CDR1 is LNHDA, CDR2 SQIVND, per germline (reference sequence). V trimming: 1 base; J trimming: 5 bases; junction bases outside the gene matches: 5. The CDR3 loop is CASSIADRGQDEQYF. The DNA for the CDR3 is TGTGCCAGTAGTATAGCTGACAGGGGGCAGGACGAGCAGTACTTC.

V usage is TRBV5-6 and J usage is TRBJ1-2, with TRBD1 as a possible D gene (5 bases). Trimming took 5 bases from V and 2 from J, leaving 13 bases between them. CDR1 SGHDT and CDR2 YYEEEE come from the germline V gene. CDR3 length equals 14 residues. CDR3 DNA sequence: TGTGCCAGCAGGGTCAGGGTTTACAACTATGGCTACACCTTC. Translating gives CASRVRVYNYGYTF.

V gene TRBV5-1 combines with J gene TRBJ1-6; weak D call: TRBD1 (6 bases). Trimming pared 0 bases from V and 4 bases from J, leaving 8 bases between. The CDR3 runs 15 residues. The germline V gene encodes CDR1 SGHRS and CDR2 YFSETQ. DNA for the CDR3: TGCGCCAGCAGCTTGGGGACAGAATATAATTCACCCCTCCACTTT. Its protein product is CASSLGTEYNSPLHF.

This clone counts as medium-sized. The rearrangement links TRBV11-2 to TRBJ2-7; D gene ambiguous. CDR3 length: 14 residues. Germline V gene lookup returns CDR1 SGHAT and CDR2 FQNNGV. V was clipped by 1 base and J by 5 bases, with 12 bases between them. The CDR3 protein is CASSLARRPHEQYF. The CDR3 nucleotides are TGTGCCAGCAGCTTAGCGCGCAGGCCACACGAGCAGTACTTC.

This clone was detected only once. This sequence joins TRBV3-1 (or the pseudogene TRBV3-2) and TRBJ1-5; D unclear. The CDR3 contains 16 residues. Trimming pared 2 bases from V and 1 base from J, leaving 12 bases between. From germline, CDR1 is LGHDT and CDR2 YNNKEL (reference sequence). CDR3 in amino acids: CASSQLGGGSNQPQHF. The CDR3 nucleotides read TGTGCCAGCAGCCAATTAGGAGGAGGGAGCAATCAGCCCCAGCATTTT.

The chain recombines TRBV4-1 with TRBJ1-6; tentatively, D is TRBD1 (6 bases). The ends were cut back, 0 bases at V and 9 bases at J, with 12 bases in the middle. Germline lookup yields CDR1 MGHRA and CDR2 YSYEKL. This CDR3 region has 15 residues. CDR3 region: CASSQDIRGGSPLHF. The DNA for the CDR3 is TGCGCCAGCAGCCAAGATATAAGAGGGGGTTCACCCCTCCACTTT.

The chain uses TRBV6-5 and TRBJ2-7; 7 bases are a match to TRBD2. Germline V lookup: CDR1 MNHEY, CDR2 SVGAGI. Trimming removed 2 bases from V and 1 base from J; junction bases left unmatched: 5. The CDR3 is 15 amino acids. The CDR3 loop is CASSYARGVSYEQYF. The CDR3, as DNA: TGTGCCAGCAGTTACGCACGGGGGGTATCCTACGAGCAGTACTTC.

This chain links TRBV19 with TRBJ2-2; TRBD2 is a possible D gene (5 bases). Germline V gene sequence: CDR1 LNHDA, CDR2 SQIVND (reference sequence). V was shortened by 6 bases and J by 2 bases, with 10 bases between the two germline ends. The CDR3 sequence is 14 residues long. This chain's CDR3 is CASRRGPNTGELFF. CDR3 sequence (DNA): TGTGCCAGTAGACGCGGGCCAAACACCGGGGAGCTGTTTTTT.

The gene calls are TRBV6-5 and TRBJ2-7, with D maybe TRBD1 (5 bases). Per germline, CDR1 MNHEY and CDR2 SVGAGI. Trimming left V 5 bases short and J 3 bases short, with 11 bases between. CDR3 length: 13 residues. The CDR3 bases are TGTGCCAGCAGTACAGGAGTGCTCTACGAGCAGTACTTC. Its translation: CASSTGVLYEQYF.

This chain joins TRBV7-2 and TRBJ2-1; the match to TRBD1 covers 8 bases. Germline loops: CDR1 SGHTA, CDR2 FQGNSA. V was pared by 5 bases and J by 7 bases, with 7 bases of the junction left unmatched. This CDR3 comprises 14 residues. In DNA, the CDR3 is TGTGCCAGCAGCGCCCGACAGGGGCGAAATGAGCAGTTCTTC. It encodes CASSARQGRNEQFF.

This clone is a singleton in its sample. The V gene is TRBV19, the J gene TRBJ2-7; D might be TRBD1 (6 bases). Deletions cut 10 bases from V and 1 base from J, with 11 bases between. This CDR3 is built from 12 residues. CDR1 LNHDA and CDR2 SQIVND come from the germline V gene (reference sequence). The CDR3 protein is CATSDSSYEQYF. DNA of the CDR3: TGTGCCACCTCGGACAGTTCCTACGAGCAGTACTTC.